This paragraph reports one T cell receptor (beta chain). This specimen belongs to a study of T cell changes during pregnancy in multiple sclerosis. Only in-frame clones appear in the TCRdb table, and some are missing; sequencing was by immunoSEQ multiplex PCR. In the table there are approximately 60,000 clones, about 90% of which are singletons. V was cut by 0 bases and J by 0 bases, with 9 bases left in between. The CDR3 is made up of 16 amino acids. Germline CDR1 is MGHRA and CDR2 is YSYEKL. This material consisted of peripheral blood, taken in the second trimester of pregnancy. V gene TRBV4-1 combines with J gene TRBJ1-3; D is ambiguous. This receptor was taken from a female donor in good health, enrolled as a control in a pregnancy study. CDR3 sequence: CASSQEAVSSGNTIYF. In DNA form, the CDR3 reads TGCGCCAGCAGCCAAGAGGCGGTAAGCTCTGGAAACACCATATATTTT.